This TCR beta chain was obtained from a study of graft-versus-host responses after intestinal transplantation. Study overall: Isolated intestinal, liver-intestinal, or multivisceral transplants were what recipients had. Each patient got anti-thymocyte globulin induction, then tacrolimus and steroids for around three years.

About this clone: As yet, its antigen is unknown.

Clones were sequenced by immunoSEQ multiplex PCR, and TCRdb holds only the in-frame ones, with some missing. The sample yields under 100,000 clones, roughly 93% seen once. Overall study results and limits: Researchers found peak circulating GvH clone levels linked to early post-transplant HvG declines. Some GvH clones appeared in ileal mucosa or blood before recipient bone marrow.

V shed 5 bases, J shed 2 bases, and the junction held 6 bases outside the gene matches. CDR3 length: 14 residues. Per germline, CDR1 MNHNY and CDR2 SVGAGI (reference sequence). The chain is built from TRBV6-6 and TRBJ2-7; 7 bases line up with TRBD1. The sample in question was unstimulated CD4+ T cells sorted from spleen or lymph node cells, obtained before transplant. The TCR comes from a human donor who was the organ donor for an intestinal transplant. CDR3 amino acids: CASSKGQSTYEQYF. The CDR3 DNA follows: TGTGCCAGCAGTAAGGGACAGTCGACCTACGAGCAGTACTTC.